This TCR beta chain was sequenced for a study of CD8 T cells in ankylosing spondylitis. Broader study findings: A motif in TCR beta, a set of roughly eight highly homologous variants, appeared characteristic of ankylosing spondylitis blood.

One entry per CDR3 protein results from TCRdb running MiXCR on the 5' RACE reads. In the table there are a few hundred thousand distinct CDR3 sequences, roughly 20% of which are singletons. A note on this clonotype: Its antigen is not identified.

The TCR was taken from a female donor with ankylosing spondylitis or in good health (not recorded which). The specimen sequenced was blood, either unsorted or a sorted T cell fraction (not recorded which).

Here the CDR3 DNA reads TGTGCCAGCAGTAATGGGGGACAGGGCTATGGCTACACCTTC. Protein: CASSNGGQGYGYTF. The chain is built from TRBV6-1 and TRBJ1-2; 9 bases match TRBD1. The germline CDR1 and CDR2 sequences are MNHNS and SASEGT. V lost 5 bases and J lost 4; bases outside the gene matches: 5. The CDR3 runs to 14 residues.